This is a list of T cell receptor beta chains from one sample in a study of T cell responses to AZD1222 COVID-19 vaccine. Libraries were prepared by immunoSEQ multiplex PCR; TCRdb keeps only in-frame clonotypes and omits some of them. This table holds approximately 100,000 clones, about 86% found once. The sample in question was peripheral blood, obtained on day 0 of AZD1222 vaccination. These TCRs come from an adult in good health. Each CDR3 is given with its conserved first and last residue. A D gene is named only where the DNA matches it firmly. Not all rows give a size; the values are once, few, many and, for expanded clones, a class.

abundance,j_gene,d_gene,v_gene,CDR3nt,CDR3aa
-,TRBJ1-6,-,TRBV30,TGTGCCTGGAGTGCCTCCTATAATTCACCCCTCCACTTT,CAWSASYNSPLHF
few,TRBJ1-1,-,TRBV14,TGTGCCAGCAGCCGCGACAGTAAAAGCATGAACACTGAAGCTTTCTTT,CASSRDSKSMNTEAFF
-,TRBJ2-2,-,TRBV19,TGTGCCAGTAGTACCCAGGGATGGACCGGGGAGCTGTTTTTT,CASSTQGWTGELFF
-,TRBJ2-7,-,TRBV27,TGTGCCAGCCCCCTCTCCTACGAGCAGTACTTC,CASPLSYEQYF
-,TRBJ1-5,TRBD1,TRBV6-6,TGTGCCAGCAGTCGAGACAGGGGGGGCAATCAGCCCCAGCATTTT,CASSRDRGGNQPQHF
-,TRBJ2-1,-,TRBV13,TGTGCCAGCAGCTTAGGTCTGAGCTCCTACAATGAGCAGTTCTTC,CASSLGLSSYNEQFF
-,TRBJ1-5,-,TRBV28,TGTGCCAGCAGTCGTGGCAATCAGCCCCAGCATTTT,CASSRGNQPQHF
-,TRBJ1-1,-,TRBV7-2,TGTGCCAGCAGCTTAAGAGGGGTACGTATGAACACTGAAGCTTTCTTT,CASSLRGVRMNTEAFF
once,TRBJ1-2,TRBD1,TRBV6-5,TGTGCCAGCAGCTCCGACAGGGAATCGGGCTACACCTTC,CASSSDRESGYTF
-,TRBJ2-2,TRBD1,TRBV6-2/TRBV6-3,TGTGCCAGCAGTCGGACAGGGTCCGGGGAGCTGTTTTTT,CASSRTGSGELFF
few,TRBJ2-1,TRBD2,TRBV2,TGTGCCAGCAGACCCTATAGCGGGATAGATTCCTACAATGAGCAGTTCTTC,CASRPYSGIDSYNEQFF
-,TRBJ1-5,TRBD1,TRBV29-1,TGCAGCGTCCGGACAGGGCATCAGCCCCAGCATTTT,CSVRTGHQPQHF
-,TRBJ1-1,-,TRBV7-2,TGTGCCAGCAGCCAGGGACACGCGAACACTGAAGCTTTCTTT,CASSQGHANTEAFF
-,TRBJ2-5,-,TRBV30,TGTGCCTGGGACAGAAAAGAGACCCAGTACTTC,CAWDRKETQYF
-,TRBJ2-2,-,TRBV19,TGTGCCAGTAGCCTACAGGGCAGTCGTTCCACCGGGGAGCTGTTTTTT,CASSLQGSRSTGELFF
-,TRBJ1-5,-,TRBV28,TGTGCCAGCATTAAAGGAAGGGGTAGGAGCAATCAGCCCCAGCATTTT,CASIKGRGRSNQPQHF
-,TRBJ1-2,-,TRBV27,TGTGCCAGCAGTTTGACTTTTACGGGTCCCCTAAGTCGCTATGGCTACACCTTC,CASSLTFTGPLSRYGYTF
-,TRBJ1-2,TRBD1,TRBV29-1,TGCAGCGTATATAGTCGGGACAGGTTGGATGGCTACACCTTC,CSVYSRDRLDGYTF
few,TRBJ2-3,-,TRBV2,TGTGCCAGCAGACGGGCCCTCGATACGCAGTATTTT,CASRRALDTQYF
-,TRBJ1-5,-,TRBV7-8,TGTGCCAGCAGCCGACAGTTGAAGCCCCAGCATTTT,CASSRQLKPQHF
-,TRBJ2-3,-,TRBV5-4,TGTGCCAGCAGCTTGGAAGGGCGGAGAAGCACAGATACGCAGTATTTT,CASSLEGRRSTDTQYF
-,TRBJ1-3,-,TRBV29-1,TGCAGCGTTGAGGTGGCAGGCTCTGGAAACACCATATATTTT,CSVEVAGSGNTIYF
-,TRBJ2-3,TRBD2,TRBV7-2,TGTGCCAGCAGCTCGTATAGCGGGAGGGCCGGTCCGCATACGCAGTATTTT,CASSSYSGRAGPHTQYF
-,TRBJ2-1,-,TRBV27,TGTGCCAGCAGTCGGGGTGCAGGGGGGTATGATGAGCAGTTCTTC,CASSRGAGGYDEQFF
few,TRBJ1-5,-,TRBV30,TGTGCCTGGAGTACAAAGGGGGGGCAGTTCAATCAGCCCCAGCATTTT,CAWSTKGGQFNQPQHF
-,TRBJ2-1,-,TRBV4-2,TGTGCCAGCAGCCAAGATTGGGGTGGGGAGCAGTTCTTC,CASSQDWGGEQFF
-,TRBJ1-1,-,TRBV18,TGTGCCAGCTCACCTCCGTTATTGAACACTGAAGCTTTCTTT,CASSPPLLNTEAFF
-,TRBJ1-1,-,TRBV5-1,TGCGCCAGCAGCTTGATGGGAGGCACTGAAGCTTTCTTT,CASSLMGGTEAFF
-,TRBJ1-2,-,TRBV5-1,TGCGCCAGCAGCTTGGACAGCTCTAACTATGGCTACACCTTC,CASSLDSSNYGYTF
-,TRBJ1-4,TRBD1,TRBV4-2,TGTGCCAGCAGCTGGACAGGGGGCGTTTCAGAGGAAAAACTGTTTTTT,CASSWTGGVSEEKLFF
-,TRBJ1-1,-,TRBV27,TGTGCCAGCAGGCCGGATCGGTTGAACACTGAAGCTTTCTTT,CASRPDRLNTEAFF
few,TRBJ2-5,-,TRBV28,TGTGCCAGCAGTTTAAGGACAGTACTGCAAGAGACCCAGTACTTC,CASSLRTVLQETQYF
-,TRBJ2-5,-,TRBV7-2,TGTGCCAGCAGCTTAATGTGGTACCAAGAGACCCAGTACTTC,CASSLMWYQETQYF
-,TRBJ2-2,TRBD2,TRBV4-1,TGCGCCAGCAGCCGAAGCGGGAGGGCGGGCACCGGGGAGCTGTTTTTT,CASSRSGRAGTGELFF
-,TRBJ2-2,-,TRBV9,TGTGCCAGCAGCGTAGGTTACGGGCGGCAGGGAGTAACCGGGGAGCTGTTTTTT,CASSVGYGRQGVTGELFF
-,TRBJ1-5,-,TRBV7-9,TGTGCCAGCAGCTTAGGGGGTGGTTCTCCCCAGCATTTT,CASSLGGGSPQHF
-,TRBJ2-2,-,TRBV28,TGTGCCAGCAGTCCTACTTGGTCCGGGGAGCTGTTTTTT,CASSPTWSGELFF
-,TRBJ2-7,TRBD1,TRBV24-1,TGTGCCACCAGTGATGGGACAGGGGTCTACGAGCAGTACTTC,CATSDGTGVYEQYF
once,TRBJ2-5,-,TRBV13,TGTGCCAGCAGCTTACCAGGGGGGGAGACCCAGTACTTC,CASSLPGGETQYF
medium-sized,TRBJ1-1,-,TRBV19,TGTGCCAGTACCCGGGGGGGGTCTCGGAACACTGAAGCTTTCTTT,CASTRGGSRNTEAFF
-,TRBJ1-2,TRBD1,TRBV6-1,TGTGCCAGCAGTGACGTTTGGGCAGGGGGCGGCTATGGCTACACCTTC,CASSDVWAGGGYGYTF
few,TRBJ1-3,-,TRBV7-2,TGTGCCAGCAGCTTTCGGACACCTGGAAACACCATATATTTT,CASSFRTPGNTIYF
-,TRBJ2-7,-,TRBV7-6,TGTGCCAGCAGCTTGGGTAGGGTGCGGAGCGGGCCCTCCTACGAGCAGTACTTC,CASSLGRVRSGPSYEQYF
-,TRBJ1-2,TRBD1,TRBV27,TGTGCCAGCAGTCGGACAGGGAGTTACTATGGCTACACCTTC,CASSRTGSYYGYTF
-,TRBJ2-1,TRBD1,TRBV4-1,TGCGCCAGCAGCCTCCGGGACAGAAACTACAATGAGCAGTTCTTC,CASSLRDRNYNEQFF
-,TRBJ2-3,TRBD1,TRBV19,TGTGCCAGTAGTTCAACAGGGGGCTCGGCGGATACGCAGTATTTT,CASSSTGGSADTQYF
-,TRBJ2-7,-,TRBV28,TGTGCCAGCAGTCCGGCGGGTCCAGACGAGCAGTACTTC,CASSPAGPDEQYF
once,TRBJ2-5,-,TRBV27,TGTGCCAGCAGCGGAGGTGTGAGCGGAGAGACCCAGTACTTC,CASSGGVSGETQYF
-,TRBJ1-5,-,TRBV28,TGTGCCAGCAGTTTTGCTACAGGGTCAAGCAATCAGCCCCAGCATTTT,CASSFATGSSNQPQHF
once,TRBJ2-3,TRBD2,TRBV7-9,TGTGCCAGCAGCTTAGCTAGCGGGAGGAGCGCAGATACGCAGTATTTT,CASSLASGRSADTQYF